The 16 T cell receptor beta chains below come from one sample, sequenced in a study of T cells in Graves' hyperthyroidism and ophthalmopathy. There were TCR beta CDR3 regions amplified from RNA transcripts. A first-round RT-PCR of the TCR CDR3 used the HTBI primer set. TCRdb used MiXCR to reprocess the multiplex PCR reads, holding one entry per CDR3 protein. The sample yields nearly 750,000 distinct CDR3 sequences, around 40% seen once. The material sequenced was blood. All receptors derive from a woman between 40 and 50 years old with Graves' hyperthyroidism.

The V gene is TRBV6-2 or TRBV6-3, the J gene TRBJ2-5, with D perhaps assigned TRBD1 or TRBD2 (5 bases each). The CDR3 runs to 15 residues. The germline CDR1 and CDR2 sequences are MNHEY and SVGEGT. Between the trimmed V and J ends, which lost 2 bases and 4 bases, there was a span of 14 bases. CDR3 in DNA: TGTGCCAGCAGTTACGAGGGATGGGGGACAGAGACCCAGTACTTC. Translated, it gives CASSYEGWGTETQYF.

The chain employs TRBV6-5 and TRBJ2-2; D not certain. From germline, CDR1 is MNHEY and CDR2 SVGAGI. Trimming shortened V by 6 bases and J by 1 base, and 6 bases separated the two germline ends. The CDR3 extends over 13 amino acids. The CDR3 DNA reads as TGTGCCAGCAGGCACCAGAACACCGGGGAGCTGTTTTTT. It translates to CASRHQNTGELFF.

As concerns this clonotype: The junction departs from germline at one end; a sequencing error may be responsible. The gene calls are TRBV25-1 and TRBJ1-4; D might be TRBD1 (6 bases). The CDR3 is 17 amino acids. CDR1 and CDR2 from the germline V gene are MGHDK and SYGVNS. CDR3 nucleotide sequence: TGTGCCAGCAGTGAATATACAGGGAGGGCAACTAATGAAAACCTGTTTTTT. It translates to CASSEYTGRATNENLFF.

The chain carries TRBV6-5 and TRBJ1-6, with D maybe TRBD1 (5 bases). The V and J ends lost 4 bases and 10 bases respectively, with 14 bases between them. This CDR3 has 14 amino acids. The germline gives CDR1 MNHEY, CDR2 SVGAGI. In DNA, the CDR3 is TGTGCCAGCAGTTTGGGCTTTGGGGACTCACCCCTCCACTTT. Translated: CASSLGFGDSPLHF.

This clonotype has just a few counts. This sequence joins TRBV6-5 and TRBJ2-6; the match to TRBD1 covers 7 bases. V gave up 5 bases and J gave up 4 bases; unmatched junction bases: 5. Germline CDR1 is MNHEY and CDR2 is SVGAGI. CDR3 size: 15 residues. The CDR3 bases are TGTGCCAGCAGTACCGACAGGGCCGGGGCCAACGTCCTGACTTTC. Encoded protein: CASSTDRAGANVLTF.

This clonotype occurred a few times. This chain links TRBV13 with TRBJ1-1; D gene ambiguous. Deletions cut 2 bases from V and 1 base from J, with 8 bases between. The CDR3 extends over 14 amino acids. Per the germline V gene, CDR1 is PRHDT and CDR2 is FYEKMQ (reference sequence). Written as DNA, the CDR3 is TGTGCCAGCAGCTTAAGTCCACAGAACACTGAAGCTTTCTTT. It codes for CASSLSPQNTEAFF.

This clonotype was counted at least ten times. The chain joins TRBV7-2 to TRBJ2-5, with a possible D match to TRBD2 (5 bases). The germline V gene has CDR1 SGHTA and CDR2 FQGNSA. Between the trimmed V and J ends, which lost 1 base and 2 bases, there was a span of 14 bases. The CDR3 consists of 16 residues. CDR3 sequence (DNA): TGTGCCAGCAGCTTAGGGCTCGGACGGGATCAAGAGACCCAGTACTTC. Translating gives CASSLGLGRDQETQYF. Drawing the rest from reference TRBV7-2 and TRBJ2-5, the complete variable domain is GAGVSQSPSNKVTEKGKDVELRCDPISGHTALYWYRQSLGQGLEFLIYFQGNSAPDKSGLPSDRFSAERTGGSVSTLTIQRTQQEDSAVYLCASSLGLGRDQETQYFGPGTRLLVL.

This chain's CDR3 is CSVATGQLTNYGYTF. The CDR3 bases are TGCAGCGTAGCAACGGGACAGCTGACTAACTATGGCTACACCTTC. This rearrangement joins TRBV29-1 to TRBJ1-2; 7 bases align to TRBD1. Germline lookup yields CDR1 SQVTM and CDR2 ANQGSEA. The CDR3 is 15 amino acids. V trimming: 6 bases; J trimming: 0 bases; junction bases outside the gene matches: 10.

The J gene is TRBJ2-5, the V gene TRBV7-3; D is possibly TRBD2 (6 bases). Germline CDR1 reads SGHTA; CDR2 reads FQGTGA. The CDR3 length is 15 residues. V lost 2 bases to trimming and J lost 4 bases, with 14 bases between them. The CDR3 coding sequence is TGTGCCAGCAGCTTAGAGCGGGCTGGGGGAGAGACCCAGTACTTC. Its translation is CASSLERAGGETQYF.

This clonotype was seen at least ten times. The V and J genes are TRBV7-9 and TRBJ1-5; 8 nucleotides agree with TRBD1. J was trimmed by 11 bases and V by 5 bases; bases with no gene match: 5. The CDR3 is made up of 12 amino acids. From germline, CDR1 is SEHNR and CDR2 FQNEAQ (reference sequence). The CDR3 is CASSVDRGTQHF. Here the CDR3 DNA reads TGTGCCAGCAGCGTAGACAGGGGAACCCAGCATTTT.

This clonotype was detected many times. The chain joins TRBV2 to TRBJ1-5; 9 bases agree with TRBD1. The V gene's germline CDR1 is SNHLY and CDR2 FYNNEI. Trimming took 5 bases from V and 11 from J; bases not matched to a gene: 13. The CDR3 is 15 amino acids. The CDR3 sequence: CASSLTGTGTMAQHF. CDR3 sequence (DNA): TGTGCCAGCAGTTTAACCGGGACAGGGACGATGGCCCAGCATTTT.

The CDR3 reads CASSEQGEGGPLHF. CDR3 DNA: TGCGCCAGCAGCGAACAGGGGGAAGGTGGACCCCTCCACTTT. The rearrangement joins TRBV5-1 to TRBJ1-6, with 8 positions matching TRBD1. CDR3 length: 14 amino acids. Germline lookup yields CDR1 SGHRS and CDR2 YFSETQ. The junction had 9 bases not matched to a gene; V was cut back by 4 bases and J by 12 bases.

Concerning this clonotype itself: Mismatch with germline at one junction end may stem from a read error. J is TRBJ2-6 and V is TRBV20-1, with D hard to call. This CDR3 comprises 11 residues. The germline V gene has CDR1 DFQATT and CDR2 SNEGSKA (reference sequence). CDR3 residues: CSAREVAAEAF. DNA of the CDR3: TGCAGTGCTAGAGAGGTCGCCGCTGAAGCTTTC.

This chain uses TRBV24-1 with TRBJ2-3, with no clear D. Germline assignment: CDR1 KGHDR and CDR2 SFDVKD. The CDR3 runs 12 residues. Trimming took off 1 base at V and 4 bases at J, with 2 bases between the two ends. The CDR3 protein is CATSDFPDTQYF. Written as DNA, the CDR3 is TGTGCCACCAGTGATTTTCCAGATACGCAGTATTTT.

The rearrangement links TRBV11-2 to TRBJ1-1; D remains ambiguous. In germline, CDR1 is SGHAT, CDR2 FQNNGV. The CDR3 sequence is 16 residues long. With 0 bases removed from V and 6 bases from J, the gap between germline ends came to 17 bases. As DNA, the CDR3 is TGTGCCAGCAGCTTAGAGGGGTTAGTACGGAAGTCTGAAGCTTTCTTT. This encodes CASSLEGLVRKSEAFF.

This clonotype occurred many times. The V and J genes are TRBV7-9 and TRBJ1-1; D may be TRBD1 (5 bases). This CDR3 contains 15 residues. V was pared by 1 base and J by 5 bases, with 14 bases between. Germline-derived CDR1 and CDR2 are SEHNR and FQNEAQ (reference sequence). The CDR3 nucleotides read TGTGCCAGCAGCTTAGGTAGGGGCCGGTGGACTGAAGCTTTCTTT. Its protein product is CASSLGRGRWTEAFF.